The entry that follows covers one T cell receptor (beta chain) sequence. Its antigen is as yet unknown. Profiled with immunoSEQ multiplex PCR; TCRdb holds only in-frame clones, not every one. The table shows 1,400,000 or so clones, with less than 99% occurring only once. This record comes from a study of shared clonotypes between healthy human individuals. Turning to the study itself: Researchers drew samples from a couple of women and three men aged 18 to 49. Notes on the study in general: In the sorted subsets, rarefaction showed sequencing was incomplete despite large depth.

Healthy HIV-negative adults without recent acute infections or vaccinations served as donors. This CDR3 has 15 residues. CDR1 and CDR2 from the germline V gene are MNHNS and SASEGT. J lost 1 base, V lost 3 bases, and 6 bases had no gene match. The receptor was isolated from a man aged 25 to 40 in good health. The chain couples TRBV6-1 to TRBJ2-7; TRBD2 matches at 7 bases. Sequencing input: naive CD4+ T cells sorted from blood. Regarding subset: CD45RA+ positively selected. The CDR3 here is CASSDYGGSSYEQYF. Here the CDR3 DNA reads TGTGCCAGCAGTGATTACGGCGGGAGTTCCTACGAGCAGTACTTC.